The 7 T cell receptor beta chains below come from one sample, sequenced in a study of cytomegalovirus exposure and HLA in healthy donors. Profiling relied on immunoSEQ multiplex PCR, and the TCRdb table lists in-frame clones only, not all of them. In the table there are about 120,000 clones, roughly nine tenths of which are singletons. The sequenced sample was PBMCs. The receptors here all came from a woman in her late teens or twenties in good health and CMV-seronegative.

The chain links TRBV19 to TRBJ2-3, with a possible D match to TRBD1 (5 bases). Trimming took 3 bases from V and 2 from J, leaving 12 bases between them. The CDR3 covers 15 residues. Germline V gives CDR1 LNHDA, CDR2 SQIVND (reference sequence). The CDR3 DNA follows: TGTGCCAGTAGTATTGGGGTCAGGGTCACAGATACGCAGTATTTT. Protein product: CASSIGVRVTDTQYF.

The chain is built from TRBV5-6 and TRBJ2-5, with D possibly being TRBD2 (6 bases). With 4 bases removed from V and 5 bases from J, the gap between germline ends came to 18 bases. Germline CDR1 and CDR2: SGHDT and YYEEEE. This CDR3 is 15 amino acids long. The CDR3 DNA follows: TGTGCCAGCAGCGGAGCCGGGACTCGAAGGGAGACCCAGTACTTC. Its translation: CASSGAGTRRETQYF.

The CDR3 DNA reads as TGTGCCAGCAGCTTAGATCCAGACTATGGCTACACCTTC. Amino acids: CASSLDPDYGYTF. The chain is built from TRBV11-2 and TRBJ1-2; D unresolved. CDR3 length equals 13 residues. Looked up from germline, CDR1 is SGHAT and CDR2 is FQNNGV. Between the trimmed V and J ends, which lost 0 bases and 3 bases, there was a span of 5 bases.

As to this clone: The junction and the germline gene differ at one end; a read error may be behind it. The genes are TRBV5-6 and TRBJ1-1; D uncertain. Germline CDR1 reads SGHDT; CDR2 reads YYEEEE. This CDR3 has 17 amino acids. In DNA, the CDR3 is TGTGCCAGCAGATTGGATACGGGAGAAGTAGGGTTTGCTGAAGCTTTCTTT. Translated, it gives CASRLDTGEVGFAEAFF.

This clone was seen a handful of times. This CDR3 reads CASSYQQGGIYGYTF. The CDR3 DNA reads as TGTGCCAGCAGTTACCAACAGGGTGGCATCTATGGCTACACCTTC. The rearrangement links TRBV6-5 to TRBJ1-2, with D perhaps matching TRBD1 (6 bases). Trimming stripped 2 bases from V and 4 bases from J, with 14 bases between. This CDR3 is built from 15 residues. CDR1 is MNHEY, CDR2 SVGAGI, per germline.

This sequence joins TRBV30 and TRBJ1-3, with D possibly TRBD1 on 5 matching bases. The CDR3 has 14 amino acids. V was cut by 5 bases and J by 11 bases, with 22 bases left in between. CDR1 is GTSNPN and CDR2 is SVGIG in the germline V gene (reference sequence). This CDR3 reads CAWSFGGLGSSIYF. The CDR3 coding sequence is TGTGCCTGGTCCTTCGGGGGGTTGGGTAGCTCCATATATTTT.

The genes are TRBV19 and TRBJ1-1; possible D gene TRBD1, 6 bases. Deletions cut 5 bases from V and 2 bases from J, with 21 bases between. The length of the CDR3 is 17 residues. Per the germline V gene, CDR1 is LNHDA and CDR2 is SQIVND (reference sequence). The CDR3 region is CASSPHERDTLNTEAFF. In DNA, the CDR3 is TGTGCCAGTAGTCCCCACGAACGGGACACCTTAAACACTGAAGCTTTCTTT.